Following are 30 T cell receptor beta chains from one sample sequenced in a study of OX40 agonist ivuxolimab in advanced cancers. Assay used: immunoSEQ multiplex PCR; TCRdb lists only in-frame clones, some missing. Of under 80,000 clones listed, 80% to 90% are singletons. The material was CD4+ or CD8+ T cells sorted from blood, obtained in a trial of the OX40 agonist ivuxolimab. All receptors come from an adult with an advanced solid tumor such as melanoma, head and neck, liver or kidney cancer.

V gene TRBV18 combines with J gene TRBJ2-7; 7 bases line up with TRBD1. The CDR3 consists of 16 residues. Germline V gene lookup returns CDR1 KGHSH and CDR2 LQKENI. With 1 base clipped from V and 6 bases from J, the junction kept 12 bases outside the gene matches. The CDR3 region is CASSPLLGQSAIEQYF. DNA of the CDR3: TGTGCCAGCTCACCACTCTTGGGACAGTCGGCTATCGAGCAGTACTTC.

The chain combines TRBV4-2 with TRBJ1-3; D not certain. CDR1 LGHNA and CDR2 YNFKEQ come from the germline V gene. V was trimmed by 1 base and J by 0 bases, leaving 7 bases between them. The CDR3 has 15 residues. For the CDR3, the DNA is TGTGCCAGCAGCCAAGTTGCCCTCTCTGGAAACACCATATATTTT. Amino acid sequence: CASSQVALSGNTIYF.

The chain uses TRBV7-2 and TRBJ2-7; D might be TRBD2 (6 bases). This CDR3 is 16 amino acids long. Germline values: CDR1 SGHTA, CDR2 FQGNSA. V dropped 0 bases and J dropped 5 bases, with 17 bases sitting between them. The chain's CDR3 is CASSLAGLLVLHEQYF. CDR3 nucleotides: TGTGCCAGCAGCTTAGCGGGACTGCTTGTCTTACACGAGCAGTACTTC.

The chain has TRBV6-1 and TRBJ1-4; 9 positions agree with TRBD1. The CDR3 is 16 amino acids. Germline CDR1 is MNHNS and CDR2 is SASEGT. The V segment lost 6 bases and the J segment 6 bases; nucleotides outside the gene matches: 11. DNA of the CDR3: TGTGCCAGCAGGGAATCGACAGGGGGACAAGATGAAAAACTGTTTTTT. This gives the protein CASRESTGGQDEKLFF.

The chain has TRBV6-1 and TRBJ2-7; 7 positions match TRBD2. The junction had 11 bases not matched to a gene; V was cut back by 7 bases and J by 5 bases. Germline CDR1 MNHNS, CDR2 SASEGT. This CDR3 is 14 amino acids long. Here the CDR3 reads CASTLAAGRHEQYF. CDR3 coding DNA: TGTGCCAGCACCCTAGCGGCCGGGCGACACGAGCAGTACTTC.

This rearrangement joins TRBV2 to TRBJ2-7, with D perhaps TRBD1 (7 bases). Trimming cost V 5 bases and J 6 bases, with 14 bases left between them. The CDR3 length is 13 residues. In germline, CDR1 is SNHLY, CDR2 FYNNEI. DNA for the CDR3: TGTGCCAGCAGTTCTGGACAGGAGGGCGAGCAGTACTTC. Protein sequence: CASSSGQEGEQYF.

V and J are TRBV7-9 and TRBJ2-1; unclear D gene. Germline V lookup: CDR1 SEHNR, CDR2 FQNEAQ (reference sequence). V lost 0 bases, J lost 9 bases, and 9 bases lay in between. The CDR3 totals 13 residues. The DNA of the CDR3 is TGTGCCAGCAGCTTAGCGCCCGTCGGTGAGCAGTTCTTC. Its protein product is CASSLAPVGEQFF.

The CDR3 bases are TGTGCCAGCAGCCTCAGGGGACCTGGGGCCAACGTCCTGACTTTC. Its protein product is CASSLRGPGANVLTF. The rearrangement joins TRBV28 to TRBJ2-6; D perhaps matches TRBD1 (6 bases). The CDR3 runs to 15 residues. Germline CDR1 reads MDHEN; CDR2 reads SYDVKM. V was pared by 6 bases and J by 2 bases, with 11 bases between. Using reference TRBV28 and TRBJ2-6 for the parts outside the CDR3, the full variable domain is DVKVTQSSRYLVKRTGEKVFLECVQDMDHENMFWYRQDPGLGLRLIYFSYDVKMKEKGDIPEGYSVSREKKERFSLILESASTNQTSMYLCASSLRGPGANVLTFGAGSRLTVL.

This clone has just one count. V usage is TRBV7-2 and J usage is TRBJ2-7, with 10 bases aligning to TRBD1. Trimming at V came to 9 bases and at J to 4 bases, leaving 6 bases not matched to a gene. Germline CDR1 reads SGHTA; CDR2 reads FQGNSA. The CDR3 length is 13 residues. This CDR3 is CASTGQGNYEQYF. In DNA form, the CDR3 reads TGTGCCAGTACGGGACAGGGGAATTACGAGCAGTACTTC. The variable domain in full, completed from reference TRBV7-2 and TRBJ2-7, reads GAGVSQSPSNKVTEKGKDVELRCDPISGHTALYWYRQSLGQGLEFLIYFQGNSAPDKSGLPSDRFSAERTGGSVSTLTIQRTQQEDSAVYLCASTGQGNYEQYFGPGTRLTVT.

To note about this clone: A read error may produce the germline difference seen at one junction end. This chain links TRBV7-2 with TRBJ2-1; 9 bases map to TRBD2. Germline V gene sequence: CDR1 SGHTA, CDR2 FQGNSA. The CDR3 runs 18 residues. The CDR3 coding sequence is TGTGCCGGCAGCTTGGTTCTCCCTGGCGGGAGGGCCCGCAATGAGCAGTTCTTC. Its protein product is CAGSLVLPGGRARNEQFF.

The CDR3 nucleotides are TGTGCCAGCAGCCTTTCGCGGGAGACCCAGTACTTC. It codes for CASSLSRETQYF. The rearrangement joins TRBV11-2 to TRBJ2-5, with D unclear. Trimming left V 5 bases short and J 5 bases short, with 9 bases between. CDR3 length: 12 residues. Germline V gene sequence: CDR1 SGHAT, CDR2 FQNNGV.

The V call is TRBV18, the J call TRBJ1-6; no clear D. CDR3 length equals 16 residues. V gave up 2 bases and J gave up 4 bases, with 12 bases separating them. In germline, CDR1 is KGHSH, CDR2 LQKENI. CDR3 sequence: CASSPETQSYNSPLHF. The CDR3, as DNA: TGTGCCAGCTCACCAGAAACACAAAGTTATAATTCACCCCTCCACTTT.

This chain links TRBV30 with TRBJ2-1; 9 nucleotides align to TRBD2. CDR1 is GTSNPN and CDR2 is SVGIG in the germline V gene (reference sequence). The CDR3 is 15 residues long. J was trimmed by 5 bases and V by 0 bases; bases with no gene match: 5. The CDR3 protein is CAWSVGLAGHNEQFF. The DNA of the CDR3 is TGTGCCTGGAGTGTAGGTCTAGCGGGGCACAATGAGCAGTTCTTC.

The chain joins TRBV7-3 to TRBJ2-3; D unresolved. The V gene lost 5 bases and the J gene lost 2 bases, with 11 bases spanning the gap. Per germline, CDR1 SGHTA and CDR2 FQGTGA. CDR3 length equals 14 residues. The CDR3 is CASSIGPATDTQYF. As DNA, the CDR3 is TGTGCCAGCAGCATCGGTCCAGCCACAGATACGCAGTATTTT.

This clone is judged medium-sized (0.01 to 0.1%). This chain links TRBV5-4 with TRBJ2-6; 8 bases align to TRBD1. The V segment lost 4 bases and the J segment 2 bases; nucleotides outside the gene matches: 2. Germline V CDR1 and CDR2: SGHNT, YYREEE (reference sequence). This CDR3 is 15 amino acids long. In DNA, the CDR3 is TGTGCCAGCAGCCCAGGGGGCGCTGGGGCCAACGTCCTGACTTTC. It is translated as CASSPGGAGANVLTF.

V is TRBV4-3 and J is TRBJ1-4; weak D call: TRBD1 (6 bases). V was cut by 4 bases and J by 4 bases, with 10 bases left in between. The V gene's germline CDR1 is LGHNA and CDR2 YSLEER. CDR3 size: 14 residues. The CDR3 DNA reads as TGCGCCAGCAGCCCGGACAGCCATAATGAAAAACTGTTTTTT. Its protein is CASSPDSHNEKLFF.

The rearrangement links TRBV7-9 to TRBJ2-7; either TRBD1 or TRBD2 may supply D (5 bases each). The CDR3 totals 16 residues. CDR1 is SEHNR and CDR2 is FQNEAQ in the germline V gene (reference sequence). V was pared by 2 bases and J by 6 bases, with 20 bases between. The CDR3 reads CASSLFPGTVNTEQYF. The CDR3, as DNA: TGTGCCAGCAGCTTATTTCCCGGGACCGTGAACACCGAGCAGTACTTC.

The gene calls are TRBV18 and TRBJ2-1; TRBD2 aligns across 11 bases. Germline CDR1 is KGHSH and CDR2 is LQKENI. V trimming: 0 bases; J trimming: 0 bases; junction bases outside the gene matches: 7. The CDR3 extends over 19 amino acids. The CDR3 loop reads CASSPPRLAGSSSYNEQFF. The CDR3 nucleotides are TGTGCCAGCTCACCACCACGACTAGCGGGATCCAGCTCCTACAATGAGCAGTTCTTC.

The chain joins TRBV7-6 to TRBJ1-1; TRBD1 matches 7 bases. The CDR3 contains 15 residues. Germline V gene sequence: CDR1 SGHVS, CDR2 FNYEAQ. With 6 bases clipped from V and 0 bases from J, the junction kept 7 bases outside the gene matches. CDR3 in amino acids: CASSPGQNMNTEAFF. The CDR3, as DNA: TGTGCCAGCAGTCCGGGACAGAACATGAACACTGAAGCTTTCTTT.

CDR3: CAWGAGTSVRNEQFF. CDR3 DNA sequence: TGTGCCTGGGGGGCCGGGACTAGCGTACGCAATGAGCAGTTCTTC. The chain combines TRBV30 with TRBJ2-1; TRBD2 matches 10 bases. Germline CDR1 GTSNPN, CDR2 SVGIG (reference sequence). The CDR3 has 15 amino acids. The V gene end was trimmed by 5 bases and the J gene end by 6 bases; junction bases not matched to a gene: 10. Filled out from reference TRBV30 and TRBJ2-1, the complete variable domain reads SQTIHQWPATLVQPVGSPLSLECTVEGTSNPNLYWYRQAAGRGLQLLFYSVGIGQISSEVPQNLSASRPQDRQFILSSKKLLLSDSGFYLCAWGAGTSVRNEQFFGPGTRLTVL.

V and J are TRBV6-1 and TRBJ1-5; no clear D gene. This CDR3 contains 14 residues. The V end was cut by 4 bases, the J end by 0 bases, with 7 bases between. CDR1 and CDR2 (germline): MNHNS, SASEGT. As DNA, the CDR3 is TGTGCCAGCAGTGGCGTGTATAGCAATCAGCCCCAGCATTTT. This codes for CASSGVYSNQPQHF.

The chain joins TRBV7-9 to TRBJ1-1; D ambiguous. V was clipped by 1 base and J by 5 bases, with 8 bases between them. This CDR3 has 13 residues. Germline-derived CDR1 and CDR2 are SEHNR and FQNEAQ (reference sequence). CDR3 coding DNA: TGTGCCAGCAGCTTAGGTTGGGAGACTGAAGCTTTCTTT. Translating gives CASSLGWETEAFF.

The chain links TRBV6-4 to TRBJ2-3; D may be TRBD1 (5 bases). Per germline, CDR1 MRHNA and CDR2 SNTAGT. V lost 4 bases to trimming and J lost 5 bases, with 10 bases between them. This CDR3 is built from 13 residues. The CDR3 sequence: CASSGNRGDTQYF. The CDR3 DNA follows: TGTGCCAGCAGTGGCAATAGGGGAGATACGCAGTATTTT.

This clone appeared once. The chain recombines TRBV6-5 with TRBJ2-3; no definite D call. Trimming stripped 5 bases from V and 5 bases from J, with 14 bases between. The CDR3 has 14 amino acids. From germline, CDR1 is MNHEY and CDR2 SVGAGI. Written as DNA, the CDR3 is TGTGCCAGCAGTCCGGGCGAACCTGGAGATACGCAGTATTTT. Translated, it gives CASSPGEPGDTQYF.

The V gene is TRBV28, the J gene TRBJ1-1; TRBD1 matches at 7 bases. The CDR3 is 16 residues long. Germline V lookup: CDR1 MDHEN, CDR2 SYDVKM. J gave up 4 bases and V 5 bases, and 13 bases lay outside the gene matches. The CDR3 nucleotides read TGTGCCAGCAGTGCGATTCGGGCAGGGGGAGGCACTGAAGCTTTCTTT. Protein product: CASSAIRAGGGTEAFF.

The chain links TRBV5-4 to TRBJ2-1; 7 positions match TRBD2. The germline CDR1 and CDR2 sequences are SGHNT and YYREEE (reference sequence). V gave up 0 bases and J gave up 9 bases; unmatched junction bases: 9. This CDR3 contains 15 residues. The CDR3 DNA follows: TGTGCCAGCAGCTTGGCGAGCCGGGACTACGTTGAGCAGTTCTTC. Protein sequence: CASSLASRDYVEQFF.

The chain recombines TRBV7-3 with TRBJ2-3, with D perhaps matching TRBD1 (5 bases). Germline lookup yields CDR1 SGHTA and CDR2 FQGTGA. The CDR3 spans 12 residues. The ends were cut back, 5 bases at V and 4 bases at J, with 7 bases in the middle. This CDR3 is CASSQGADTQYF. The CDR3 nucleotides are TGTGCCAGCAGCCAGGGCGCAGATACGCAGTATTTT. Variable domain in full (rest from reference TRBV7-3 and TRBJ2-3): GAGVSQTPSNKVTEKGKYVELRCDPISGHTALYWYRQSLGQGPEFLIYFQGTGAADDSGLPNDRFFAVRPEGSVSTLKIQRTERGDSAVYLCASSQGADTQYFGPGTRLTVL.

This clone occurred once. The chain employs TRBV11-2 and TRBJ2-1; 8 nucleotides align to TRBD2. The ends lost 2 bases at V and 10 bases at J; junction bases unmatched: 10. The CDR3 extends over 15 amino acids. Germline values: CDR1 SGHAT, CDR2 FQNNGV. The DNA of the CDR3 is TGTGCCAGCAGCTTAAGGGTAGCGGGGTGGAGGGAGCAGTTCTTC. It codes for CASSLRVAGWREQFF.

CDR3 DNA sequence: TGCAGCGTGAGGGCTCCTAACTATGGCTACACCTTC. This encodes CSVRAPNYGYTF. The chain employs TRBV29-1 and TRBJ1-2; no definite D call. V was shortened by 6 bases and J by 0 bases, with 8 bases between the two germline ends. Germline V gene data show CDR1 as SQVTM and CDR2 as ANQGSEA. The CDR3 contains 12 residues.

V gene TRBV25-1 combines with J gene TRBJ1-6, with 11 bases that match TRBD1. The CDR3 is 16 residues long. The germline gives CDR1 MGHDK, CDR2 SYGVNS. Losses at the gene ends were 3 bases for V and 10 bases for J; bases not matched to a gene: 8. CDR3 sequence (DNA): TGTGCCAGCAGTGAGAGGACAGGGGGCTTCGACTCACCCCTCCACTTT. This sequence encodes CASSERTGGFDSPLHF.